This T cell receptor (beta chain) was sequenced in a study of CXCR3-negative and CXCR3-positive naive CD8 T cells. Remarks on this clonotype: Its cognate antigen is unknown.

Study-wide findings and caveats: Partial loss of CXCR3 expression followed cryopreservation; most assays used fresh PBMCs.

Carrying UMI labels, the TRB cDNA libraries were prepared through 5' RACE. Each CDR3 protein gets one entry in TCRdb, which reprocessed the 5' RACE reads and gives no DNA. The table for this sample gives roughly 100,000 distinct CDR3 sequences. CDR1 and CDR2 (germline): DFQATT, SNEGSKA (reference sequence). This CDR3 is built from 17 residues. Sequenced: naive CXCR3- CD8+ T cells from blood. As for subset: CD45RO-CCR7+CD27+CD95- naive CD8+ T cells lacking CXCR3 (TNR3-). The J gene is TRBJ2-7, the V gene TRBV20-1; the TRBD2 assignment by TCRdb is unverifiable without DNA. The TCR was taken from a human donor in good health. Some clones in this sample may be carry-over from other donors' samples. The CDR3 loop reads CSARDSGTSGPPYDQYF.